The 17 T cell receptor beta chains presented below share a single source sample, sequenced in a study of human T cells and chemical hapten exposure. Time point denoted: pre-sensitization, week 0. The treatment: therapeutic diphenylcyclopropenone sensitization with weekly scalp DPC. TCRdb passed the RACE reads through MiXCR, listing each CDR3 protein once. Of around 380,000 distinct CDR3 sequences in the sample, roughly 6% are singletons; the top ten hold around 8.8%. The sample was whole blood, taken in connection with sensitization to the hapten diphenylcyclopropenone (DPC). These receptors were obtained from a woman under 30 with alopecia areata. Some clones in this sample may be carry-over from other donors' samples.

This clonotype has only a few counts. The V call is TRBV7-3, the J call TRBJ1-1; 7 bases are shared with TRBD1. The CDR3 totals 12 residues. The V gene's germline CDR1 is SGHTA and CDR2 FQGTGA. The J segment lost 8 bases and the V segment lost 4 bases, leaving 4 bases of the junction unmatched. In DNA form, the CDR3 reads TGTGCCAGCAGCTCGTACAGGGGAGAAGCTTTCTTT. Its protein product is CASSSYRGEAFF.

This clonotype was seen repeatedly, ten times or more. This chain joins TRBV5-6 and TRBJ1-2; weak D call: TRBD1 (5 bases). Trimming took 5 bases from V and 4 from J, leaving 12 bases between them. In germline, CDR1 is SGHDT, CDR2 YYEEEE. This CDR3 has 13 amino acids. The CDR3 nucleotides are TGTGCCAGCAGGCAGGGTATGACCTATGGCTACACCTTC. The encoded protein is CASRQGMTYGYTF.

This clonotype was observed many times. The chain has TRBV6-2 or TRBV6-3 and TRBJ2-7; D possibly matches TRBD1 or TRBD2 (6 bases each). Germline V gene sequence: CDR1 MNHEY, CDR2 SVGEGT. Trimming stripped 8 bases from V and 9 bases from J, with 14 bases between. The CDR3 consists of 11 residues. The CDR3 DNA reads TGTGCCAGCGTAGACGGGGGCGTGCAGTACTTC. Translating it yields CASVDGGVQYF.

This clonotype occurred many times. This sequence joins TRBV7-2 and TRBJ2-2; no clear D. V lost 1 base to trimming and J lost 3 bases, with 3 bases between them. Germline V lookup: CDR1 SGHTA, CDR2 FQGNSA. CDR3 length equals 13 residues. The CDR3: CASSLGDTGELFF. The CDR3 DNA is TGTGCCAGCAGCTTAGGGGACACCGGGGAGCTGTTTTTT.

The table lists this clonotype with a few counts. This chain connects TRBV20-1 to TRBJ2-1; 7 bases align to TRBD1. The CDR3 contains 17 residues. V gave up 3 bases and J gave up 3 bases; unmatched junction bases: 14. Germline CDR1 and CDR2: DFQATT and SNEGSKA (reference sequence). CDR3 DNA sequence: TGCAGTGCTAGTATAAGCCGAGACAGGGAAAGCTACAATGAGCAGTTCTTC. Encoded protein: CSASISRDRESYNEQFF.

In its sample, this clonotype was seen many times. The rearrangement uses TRBV7-2 and TRBJ2-3, with 8 bases that match TRBD2. Germline V lookup: CDR1 SGHTA, CDR2 FQGNSA. The CDR3 contains 18 residues. V lost 5 bases and J lost 0; bases outside the gene matches: 13. The CDR3 region is CASSLARSTSGSTDTQYF. The DNA for the CDR3 is TGTGCCAGCAGCCTCGCGCGTTCCACTAGCGGCAGCACAGATACGCAGTATTTT.

This clonotype was counted at least ten times. CDR3 nucleotide sequence: TGTGCCAGCAGCGTAAACCCGGGACTAGCGGGGGGCACAGATACGCAGTATTTT. Residues: CASSVNPGLAGGTDTQYF. V and J are TRBV9 and TRBJ2-3; 14 bases agree with TRBD2. Per the germline V gene, CDR1 is SGDLS and CDR2 is YYNGEE. CDR3 length equals 18 residues. Trimming removed 1 base from V and 1 base from J; junction bases left unmatched: 5.

The gene calls are TRBV5-1 and TRBJ2-3; TRBD1 might be the D (8 bases). Trimming pared 7 bases from V and 4 bases from J, leaving 19 bases between. From germline, CDR1 is SGHRS and CDR2 YFSETQ. CDR3 length: 15 amino acids. CDR3 sequence (DNA): TGCGCCAGCTTGACAGGGGAGGGGGTACCAGATACGCAGTATTTT. This sequence encodes CASLTGEGVPDTQYF.

This clonotype appeared a few times. CDR3 bases: TGTGCCATCAGTGGGGGGGACTTTCAGTCCGAGACCCAGTACTTC. It encodes CAISGGDFQSETQYF. The chain couples TRBV10-3 to TRBJ2-5, with D tentatively TRBD2 (6 bases). This CDR3 is 15 amino acids long. V was clipped by 4 bases and J by 5 bases, with 17 bases between them. Germline V lookup: CDR1 ENHRY, CDR2 SYGVKD.

This clonotype was observed at least ten times. V and J are TRBV7-2 and TRBJ2-6, with TRBD1 matching over 7 bases. The CDR3 consists of 15 residues. With 5 bases clipped from V and 2 bases from J, the junction kept 3 bases outside the gene matches. CDR1 and CDR2 from the germline V gene are SGHTA and FQGNSA. CDR3: CASSPGQAGANVLTF. Here the CDR3 DNA reads TGTGCCAGCAGCCCCGGACAGGCTGGGGCCAACGTCCTGACTTTC. The complete variable domain, with remaining parts taken from reference TRBV7-2 and TRBJ2-6, reads GAGVSQSPSNKVTEKGKDVELRCDPISGHTALYWYRQSLGQGLEFLIYFQGNSAPDKSGLPSDRFSAERTGGSVSTLTIQRTQQEDSAVYLCASSPGQAGANVLTFGAGSRLTVL.

This clonotype appeared many times. A junction boundary mismatches the germline segment, possibly from a read error. The V gene is TRBV6-1, the J gene TRBJ1-4; no definite D call. Germline loops: CDR1 MNHNS, CDR2 SASEGT. This CDR3 region has 15 residues. Here the CDR3 DNA reads TGTGCCAGCAGCGAAGTCACAGACTCTAATGAAAAACTGTTTTTT. Its protein is CASSEVTDSNEKLFF.

This clonotype has more than one count but fewer than ten. The V gene is TRBV5-4, the J gene TRBJ2-7; no clear D gene. Germline V gene data show CDR1 as SGHNT and CDR2 as YYREEE (reference sequence). CDR3 length: 15 amino acids. The V gene lost 0 bases and the J gene lost 1 base, with 11 bases spanning the gap. CDR3 coding DNA: TGTGCCAGCAGCTTGGATATGGGTCTGTCCTACGAGCAGTACTTC. Its translation: CASSLDMGLSYEQYF.

This clonotype came up many times. The rearrangement uses TRBV6-1 and TRBJ2-3; 11 positions agree with TRBD2. V lost 6 bases and J lost 4; bases outside the gene matches: 6. The CDR3 runs 15 residues. Germline-derived CDR1 and CDR2 are MNHNS and SASEGT. The CDR3 DNA reads TGTGCCAGCAGGGATAGCGGGGGGGCCGCAGATACGCAGTATTTT. The encoded protein is CASRDSGGAADTQYF.

This clonotype showed up many times. The chain joins TRBV6-2 or TRBV6-3 to TRBJ2-7, with 9 positions matching TRBD1. The CDR3 has 16 residues. J lost 4 bases, V lost 6 bases, and 13 bases had no gene match. Germline CDR1 is MNHEY and CDR2 is SVGEGT. CDR3 sequence reads: CASSPDHGQGIYEQYF. The CDR3 DNA follows: TGTGCCAGCAGCCCGGACCATGGACAGGGGATATACGAGCAGTACTTC.

The chain has TRBV5-5 and TRBJ1-6; unclear D gene. Germline V gene data show CDR1 as SGHKS and CDR2 as YYEKEE (reference sequence). The V end lost 7 bases, the J end lost 7 bases, and 12 bases lay between the germline ends. The CDR3 runs 13 residues. DNA of the CDR3: TGTGCCAGCGTAGTTGGGCGAAATTCACCCCTCCACTTT. Residues: CASVVGRNSPLHF. The entire variable domain, with the rest obtained from reference TRBV5-5 and TRBJ1-6, is as follows: DAGVTQSPTHLIKTRGQQVTLRCSPISGHKSVSWYQQVLGQGPQFIFQYYEKEERGRGNFPDRFSARQFPNYSSELNVNALLLGDSALYLCASVVGRNSPLHFGNGTRLTVT.

This clonotype showed up just a few times. The rearrangement uses TRBV3-1 and TRBJ2-7; TRBD1 or TRBD2 may be the D gene (5 bases each). Germline CDR1 LGHDT, CDR2 YNNKEL (reference sequence). The germline V and J ends were trimmed by 3 bases and 3 bases, with 15 bases remaining between them. The CDR3 spans 15 residues. CDR3 sequence: CASSQSGPDGYEQYF. The CDR3 DNA sequence: TGTGCCAGCAGCCAGTCGGGACCCGACGGCTACGAGCAGTACTTC.

A few counts support this clonotype. CDR3 residues: CASSYRVLYEQYF. The CDR3 DNA reads as TGTGCCAGCAGTTACAGGGTCCTCTACGAGCAGTACTTC. The chain employs TRBV6-5 and TRBJ2-7; D is uncertain. V shed 2 bases and J shed 3 bases, with 8 bases lying between them. The CDR3 covers 13 residues. The germline gives CDR1 MNHEY, CDR2 SVGAGI.